This is a list of T cell receptor beta chains from one sample in a study of T-cell reconstitution after alpha-beta-depleted transplantation in children. TCRdb used MiXCR to reprocess the PCR reads, holding one entry per CDR3 protein. The sample holds approximately 400,000 distinct CDR3 sequences; 11% are singletons and the top ten take roughly 6%. The material was PBMCs from the stem cell graft donor, obtained from the stem cell graft. The receptors here all came from a human donor who donated a stem cell graft to a child with acute myeloid leukemia. CDR3s include the opening cysteine and the closing phenylalanine or tryptophan. The D gene is left open where the match is weak. Some rows mark clone size as missing; the rest say once, few, many or name a class of expanded clone.

>TRBV2|TRBD1|many|TRBJ1-3
TGTGCCAGCAGGTCGACAGGGGCTGGAAACACCATATATTTT
CASRSTGAGNTIYF
>TRBV20-1|-|-|TRBJ1-1
TGCAGTGCTAGAGACCCATCCAGGGATACTGAAGCTTTCTTT
CSARDPSRDTEAFF
>TRBV20-1|TRBD2|many|TRBJ2-1
TGCAGTGCTAAGGGACTAGCCGTGCCTGGGTTCTTC
CSAKGLAVPGFF
>TRBV25-1|-|many|TRBJ2-7
TGTGCCAGCAGTGAAGGGCCTGGAGTCTACGAGCAGTACTTC
CASSEGPGVYEQYF
>TRBV20-1|-|few|TRBJ2-1
TGCAGTGCTAGACGGCCCCAGCTTGCCAATGAGCAGTTCTTC
CSARRPQLANEQFF
>TRBV6-2/TRBV6-3|-|-|TRBJ2-1
TGTGCCAGCAGTTACTCAGACGGGGGCGGGACCGAGCAGTTCTTC
CASSYSDGGGTEQFF
>TRBV29-1|-|-|TRBJ1-2
TGCAGCGTTGAAGATCGGGAGACCTTTTACGGGGGCACCTTC
CSVEDRETFYGGTF
>TRBV20-1|-|-|TRBJ2-7
TGCAGTGCTAGTAGTATCGACAGGCGGTCTAACGAGCAGTACTTC
CSASSIDRRSNEQYF
>TRBV5-1|TRBD2|-|TRBJ2-1
TGCGCCAGCAGCCCGGGACTAGCGGGGGATGCACACAATGAGCAGTTCTTC
CASSPGLAGDAHNEQFF
>TRBV12-3/TRBV12-4|-|few|TRBJ2-7
TGTGCCAGCAGTTCTATGGGGGGAGTGAGTGAGCAGTACTTC
CASSSMGGVSEQYF
>TRBV11-2|-|-|TRBJ2-4
TGTGCCAGCAGCTTAGATCCCCTAGCCAAAAACATTCAGTACTTC
CASSLDPLAKNIQYF
>TRBV12-3/TRBV12-4|TRBD1|many|TRBJ2-6
TGTGCCAGCAGCGAGACAGGGTCTGGGGCCAACGTCCTGACTTTC
CASSETGSGANVLTF
>TRBV30|-|-|TRBJ2-1
TGTGCCTGGACCCAGGGGAGCTCCTACAATGAGCAGTTCTTC
CAWTQGSSYNEQFF
>TRBV12-3/TRBV12-4|TRBD2|-|TRBJ2-1
TGTGCCAGCACTCTTTCGACTAGCGGGGTACGGGAGCAGTTCTTC
CASTLSTSGVREQFF
>TRBV14|-|-|TRBJ2-5
TGTGCCAGCAGCCAAGGTCGGGTCATGTACCAAGAGACCCAGTACTTC
CASSQGRVMYQETQYF
>TRBV6-2/TRBV6-3|TRBD2|-|TRBJ2-3
TGTGCCAGCAGGACCACGGGTAGCGGGAGTTATACGCAGTATTTT
CASRTTGSGSYTQYF
>TRBV3-1|-|-|TRBJ1-6
TGTGCCAGCAGCCGCAGGGGTGTCGGGAATTCACTCCTCCACTTT
CASSRRGVGNSLLHF
>TRBV20-1|-|-|TRBJ2-5
TGCAGTGCTAGGAGGGGACCCCCGATGGCGACCCAGTACTTC
CSARRGPPMATQYF
>TRBV14|-|few|TRBJ2-1
TGTGCCAGCAGCCAAGAGGCTGCCGCCAGGATCAATGAGCAGTTCTTC
CASSQEAAARINEQFF
>TRBV27|TRBD2|-|TRBJ2-1
TGTGCCAGCAGTATCCTTCCCCTTACTAGCGGGATGAGTAATGAGCAGTTCTTC
CASSILPLTSGMSNEQFF
>TRBV25-1|TRBD1|few|TRBJ2-3
TGTGCCAGCAGTGCAATGGGACAGGGGCGCACAGATACGCAGTATTTT
CASSAMGQGRTDTQYF
>TRBV10-2|-|once|TRBJ1-2
TGCGCCAGCAGAGATACCTCTAGGGGCTACACCTTC
CASRDTSRGYTF
>TRBV6-1|-|-|TRBJ1-6
TGTGCCAGCAGCCGCAACAGGGATCCACCCCTCCACTTT
CASSRNRDPPLHF
>TRBV25-1|-|once|TRBJ2-4
TGTGCCAGCAGTCCGACTCAGGGGCAGGGGAGAAACAGTCAGTACTTC
CASSPTQGQGRNSQYF
>TRBV5-1|-|few|TRBJ1-2
TGCGCCAGCAGCGTCGGGAGCTGGGACTATGGCTACACCTTC
CASSVGSWDYGYTF
>TRBV7-2|TRBD1|few|TRBJ2-4
TGTGCCAGCAGCCTAGGGCTCAGGGGGCTGGGCAAAAACATTCAGTACTTC
CASSLGLRGLGKNIQYF
>TRBV5-8|-|-|TRBJ2-5
TGTGCCAGCAGCTTGGAATTCGGCAGCCAAGAGACCCAGTACTTC
CASSLEFGSQETQYF
>TRBV6-5|-|-|TRBJ2-1
TGTGCCAGCAAGTCCCTCAATGAGCAGTTCTTC
CASKSLNEQFF
>TRBV29-1|TRBD1|few|TRBJ1-1
TGCAGCGTTGATGGACAGGGGAGGACTGAAGCTTTCTTT
CSVDGQGRTEAFF
>TRBV2|-|-|TRBJ1-1
TGTGCCAGCAGTACCCTCCGGGACGGTGAAGCTTTCTTT
CASSTLRDGEAFF
>TRBV20-1|TRBD1|-|TRBJ1-2
TGCAGTGCTGGCCCAACCGGGACAGGGTTTAACTATGGCTACACCTTC
CSAGPTGTGFNYGYTF
>TRBV12-3/TRBV12-4|-|-|TRBJ1-5
TGTGCCAGCAGTTTTCAGATTAATCAGCCCCAGCATTTT
CASSFQINQPQHF
>TRBV29-1|-|-|TRBJ1-2
TGCAGCGTGGAAGGAGGGCGGGTCGGAGCCTATGGCTACACCTTC
CSVEGGRVGAYGYTF
>TRBV4-1|-|many|TRBJ2-5
TGCGCCAGCAGCCAAGCTACTAGTTACCAGACCCAGTACTTC
CASSQATSYQTQYF
>TRBV6-1|-|-|TRBJ1-1
TGTGCCAGCAGTCCGGGGACCTCCAGGGCCTTGAACACTGAAGCTTTCTTT
CASSPGTSRALNTEAFF
>TRBV20-1|TRBD2|-|TRBJ2-3
TGCAGTGCTCATCGCGGGGGTGGAAGCACAGATACGCAGTATTTT
CSAHRGGGSTDTQYF
>TRBV2|-|-|TRBJ1-1
TGTGCCAGCAGTGTGTTTTTTAGGGCCGAAGCTTTCTTT
CASSVFFRAEAFF
>TRBV20-1|-|few|TRBJ2-3
TGCAGTGCAGAGACAGTCAACACAGATACGCAGTATTTT
CSAETVNTDTQYF
>TRBV5-1|-|many|TRBJ2-4
TGCGCCAGCAGCTCTGGTCAGGCACTAGCCAAAAACATTCAGTACTTC
CASSSGQALAKNIQYF
>TRBV5-1|-|few|TRBJ2-1
TGCGCCAGCAGTCGACCAACAGGGGCGGGGTCCTACAATGAGCAGTTCTTC
CASSRPTGAGSYNEQFF
>TRBV20-1|-|many|TRBJ2-7
TGCAGTGCTAGACGGGACACGGCCTCCTACGAGCAGTACTTC
CSARRDTASYEQYF
>TRBV4-1|-|few|TRBJ1-2
TGCGCCAGCAGCCACTCTAACTATGGCTACACCTTC
CASSHSNYGYTF
>TRBV29-1|TRBD2|many|TRBJ2-1
TGCAGCGTTGCTGGGACTAGCGGGAGAAACGAGCAGTTCTTC
CSVAGTSGRNEQFF
>TRBV12-3/TRBV12-4|-|few|TRBJ1-5
TGTGCCAGCAGCCCAGACACTAGCAATCAGCCCCAGCATTTT
CASSPDTSNQPQHF
>TRBV6-1|TRBD1|few|TRBJ1-5
TGTGCCAGCAGGAGGACAGGGTCGGGGGATCAGCCCCAGCATTTT
CASRRTGSGDQPQHF
>TRBV29-1|TRBD1|few|TRBJ2-5
TGCAGCGTCGTTACCGGGACAGGCCAAGAGACCCAGTACTTC
CSVVTGTGQETQYF
>TRBV20-1|TRBD2|few|TRBJ2-3
TGCAGTGCTAGAGGTGTGGCGGGGGGGACAGATACGCAGTATTTT
CSARGVAGGTDTQYF
>TRBV7-9|-|-|TRBJ2-3
TGTGCCAGCAGCTTAATTCTAGAACTAAGCACAGATACGCAGTATTTT
CASSLILELSTDTQYF
>TRBV5-1|-|-|TRBJ1-6
TGCGCCAGCAGCTTTTTACGCGTCGGGGGCGGGAATTCACCCCTCCACTTT
CASSFLRVGGGNSPLHF
>TRBV7-6|-|-|TRBJ2-2
TGTGCCAGCAGCTTAGATTCTACGGCGAACACCGGGGAGCTGTTTTTT
CASSLDSTANTGELFF
>TRBV25-1|-|few|TRBJ2-5
TGTGCCAGCAGTGAATATAGAAGTTTCCAAGAGACCCAGTACTTC
CASSEYRSFQETQYF
>TRBV6-5|TRBD2|-|TRBJ2-1
TGTGCCAGCAGATTAGCGGGGGGGCTCGATGAGCAGTTCTTC
CASRLAGGLDEQFF